These 18 T cell receptor beta chains share one sample of origin, sequenced in a study of CD8+ T cells in alopecia areata. Reverse transcription of extracted RNA yielded cDNA, which provided the sequencing template. Data came from immunoSEQ multiplex PCR; TCRdb stores just in-frame clones and leaves some out. This repertoire shows under 300,000 clones, roughly 60% found once; its top ten account for 0.9% to 0.95%. Treatment described: oral pan-JAK inhibitor, 5-10 mg twice daily. The source material was CD4+ T cells sorted from blood, sampled at week 52, from a patient treated with tofacitinib. The receptors originated from a human donor with alopecia areata.

This chain uses TRBV25-1 with TRBJ2-1, with TRBD2 matching 8 bases. The germline gives CDR1 MGHDK, CDR2 SYGVNS. V trimming: 9 bases; J trimming: 0 bases; junction bases outside the gene matches: 4. The CDR3 loop spans 14 amino acids. The CDR3 nucleotides are TGTGCCAGTTCTAGCGGGCACTCCTACAATGAGCAGTTCTTC. Its translation: CASSSGHSYNEQFF.

CDR3 sequence: CASSQRLEETQYF. DNA of the CDR3: TGCGCCAGCAGCCAACGGCTAGAAGAGACCCAGTACTTC. V usage is TRBV4-3 and J usage is TRBJ2-5; D is unclear. The V gene's germline CDR1 is LGHNA and CDR2 YSLEER. The CDR3 has 13 residues. V lost 2 bases and J lost 3, with 7 bases in between.

The sample holds one count of this clone. The chain is built from TRBV18 and TRBJ1-1; D uncertain. V gave up 0 bases and J gave up 5 bases, with 7 bases separating them. CDR1 KGHSH and CDR2 LQKENI come from the germline V gene. CDR3 length equals 13 residues. The chain's CDR3 is CASSPPRWTEAFF. CDR3 sequence (DNA): TGTGCCAGCTCACCACCGCGCTGGACTGAAGCTTTCTTT. Variable domain in full (rest from reference TRBV18 and TRBJ1-1): NAGVMQNPRHLVRRRGQEARLRCSPMKGHSHVYWYRQLPEEGLKFMVYLQKENIIDESGMPKERFSAEFPKEGPSILRIQQVVRGDSAAYFCASSPPRWTEAFFGQGTRLTVV.

Here the CDR3 reads CASSPGRGTEAFF. The CDR3 DNA reads TGTGCCAGCAGCCCTGGGAGGGGCACTGAAGCTTTCTTT. V gene TRBV7-8 combines with J gene TRBJ1-1, with D perhaps TRBD1 (5 bases). CDR1 and CDR2 (germline): SGHVS, FQNEAQ. Trimming shortened V by 5 bases and J by 4 bases, and 11 bases separated the two germline ends. CDR3 size: 13 residues. Looking up the rest from reference TRBV7-8 and TRBJ1-1 gives the full variable domain: GAGVSQSPRYKVAKRGQDVALRCDPISGHVSLFWYQQALGQGPEFLTYFQNEAQLDKSGLPSDRFFAERPEGSVSTLKIQRTQQEDSAVYLCASSPGRGTEAFFGQGTRLTVV.

On this clone itself: Additional DNA sequences in this sample encode the identical CDR3. CDR3 in DNA: TGTGCCTGGAGTAAGGGCGGGAATCAGCCCCAGCATTTT. Its translation is CAWSKGGNQPQHF. This sequence joins TRBV30 and TRBJ1-5; D unresolved. Germline V lookup: CDR1 GTSNPN, CDR2 SVGIG (reference sequence). V lost 2 bases and J 4 bases, leaving 9 bases between the germline ends. This CDR3 has 13 residues.

The chain has TRBV7-9 and TRBJ2-2; 8 nucleotides match TRBD1. Per the germline V gene, CDR1 is SEHNR and CDR2 is FQNEAQ (reference sequence). V dropped 1 base and J dropped 5; count of bases not matched to a gene: 6. The CDR3 spans 16 residues. As DNA, the CDR3 is TGTGCCAGCAGCTTAGTTCGGACAGGGAAAACCGGGGAGCTGTTTTTT. Translating gives CASSLVRTGKTGELFF.

This chain joins TRBV5-1 and TRBJ1-1; D not certain. Trimming shortened V by 0 bases and J by 4 bases, and 7 bases separated the two germline ends. This CDR3 contains 13 residues. Germline V gene sequence: CDR1 SGHRS, CDR2 YFSETQ. CDR3 loop: CASSLARATEAFF. The CDR3 DNA reads as TGCGCCAGCAGCTTGGCCCGTGCCACTGAAGCTTTCTTT.

The gene calls are TRBV9 and TRBJ2-3, with TRBD1 matching over 7 bases. The germline CDR1 and CDR2 sequences are SGDLS and YYNGEE. The CDR3 contains 15 residues. V shed 0 bases and J 3 bases; nucleotides not matched to a gene: 4. CDR3 sequence: CASSVEGARTDTQYF. The DNA for the CDR3 is TGTGCCAGCAGCGTAGAGGGGGCGCGGACAGATACGCAGTATTTT. The full variable domain, in which reference TRBV9 and TRBJ2-3 provide the parts outside the CDR3, is DSGVTQTPKHLITATGQRVTLRCSPRSGDLSVYWYQQSLDQGLQFLIQYYNGEERAKGNILERFSAQQFPDLHSELNLSSLELGDSALYFCASSVEGARTDTQYFGPGTRLTVL.

This clone was seen only a few times. The J gene is TRBJ2-5, the V gene TRBV9, with 8 bases aligning to TRBD2. The V gene end was trimmed by 0 bases and the J gene end by 4 bases; junction bases not matched to a gene: 5. CDR1 is SGDLS, CDR2 YYNGEE, per germline. This CDR3 region has 15 residues. The CDR3, as DNA: TGTGCCAGCAGCGTAGTAGGCGCGGGAGGAGAGACCCAGTACTTC. As protein: CASSVVGAGGETQYF.

In its sample, this clone was seen a few times. V is TRBV23-1 and J is TRBJ2-2; 7 positions match TRBD1. TRBV23-1 is flagged as an ORF with uncertain function. With 0 bases clipped from V and 4 bases from J, the junction kept 5 bases outside the gene matches. The CDR3 spans 16 residues. CDR3 DNA: TGCGCCAGCAGTCAATCGGCAGGGGGAGTCACCGGGGAGCTGTTTTTT. It specifies CASSQSAGGVTGELFF.

This sequence joins TRBV5-6 and TRBJ2-1; weak D call: TRBD1 (6 bases). Germline V gene lookup returns CDR1 SGHDT and CDR2 YYEEEE. Trimming took off 4 bases at V and 2 bases at J, with 13 bases between the two ends. The CDR3 loop spans 15 amino acids. The DNA of the CDR3 is TGTGCCAGCAGCCTAGACAGGATTACCTACAATGAGCAGTTCTTC. It codes for CASSLDRITYNEQFF.

The chain couples TRBV30 to TRBJ1-3; possible D gene TRBD1, 5 bases. CDR1 is GTSNPN and CDR2 is SVGIG in the germline V gene (reference sequence). CDR3 length: 13 residues. The V end lost 1 base, the J end lost 4 bases, and 8 bases lay between the germline ends. The CDR3 region is CAWSADTGNTIYF. The CDR3, as DNA: TGTGCCTGGAGTGCGGACACCGGAAACACCATATATTTT. Full variable domain (remainder filled in from reference TRBV30 and TRBJ1-3): SQTIHQWPATLVQPVGSPLSLECTVEGTSNPNLYWYRQAAGRGLQLLFYSVGIGQISSEVPQNLSASRPQDRQFILSSKKLLLSDSGFYLCAWSADTGNTIYFGEGSWLTVV.

The table lists this clone with a count of one. The chain joins TRBV6-6 to TRBJ2-5, with 8 bases that match TRBD2. The trim removed 5 bases at V and 1 base at J, leaving 6 bases unmatched. Germline lookup yields CDR1 MNHNY and CDR2 SVGAGI (reference sequence). The CDR3 loop spans 15 amino acids. The CDR3: CASSPRGGTQETQYF. DNA of the CDR3: TGTGCCAGCAGTCCCCGGGGGGGGACCCAAGAGACCCAGTACTTC.

This chain connects TRBV5-1 to TRBJ2-2, with 8 bases identical to TRBD2. This CDR3 is built from 16 residues. Germline V gives CDR1 SGHRS, CDR2 YFSETQ. The V gene end was trimmed by 2 bases and the J gene end by 7 bases; junction bases not matched to a gene: 10. The CDR3 loop reads CASSLSSGGQSGELFF. As DNA, the CDR3 is TGCGCCAGCAGCTTATCGAGCGGGGGACAAAGCGGGGAGCTGTTTTTT. The variable domain in full, with the rest retrieved from reference TRBV5-1 and TRBJ2-2, is KAGVTQTPRYLIKTRGQQVTLSCSPISGHRSVSWYQQTPGQGLQFLFEYFSETQRNKGNFPGRFSGRQFSNSRSEMNVSTLELGDSALYLCASSLSSGGQSGELFFGEGSRLTVL.

V is TRBV7-2 and J is TRBJ1-3; unclear D gene. The V end lost 7 bases, the J end lost 0 bases, and 10 bases lay between the germline ends. This CDR3 has 14 amino acids. The germline V gene has CDR1 SGHTA and CDR2 FQGNSA. CDR3 residues: CASKYASSGNTIYF. CDR3 bases: TGTGCCAGCAAGTATGCTAGCTCTGGAAACACCATATATTTT.

This clone has just a few counts. The V call is TRBV5-4, the J call TRBJ1-5, with D perhaps matching TRBD1 (6 bases). The germline V gene has CDR1 SGHNT and CDR2 YYREEE (reference sequence). The CDR3 length is 14 residues. V was trimmed by 4 bases and J by 1 base, leaving 9 bases between them. CDR3 amino acids: CASSVGTSNQPQHF. CDR3 DNA sequence: TGTGCCAGCAGCGTGGGGACAAGCAATCAGCCCCAGCATTTT.

The chain carries TRBV6-1 and TRBJ2-2; D not resolved. This CDR3 spans 13 amino acids. From germline, CDR1 is MNHNS and CDR2 SASEGT. Trimming removed 1 base from V and 6 bases from J, with 6 bases in between. The CDR3 is CASSEVTAGELFF. CDR3 coding DNA: TGTGCCAGCAGTGAAGTTACAGCCGGGGAGCTGTTTTTT.

This rearrangement joins TRBV4-3 to TRBJ2-2; D gene ambiguous. Germline-derived CDR1 and CDR2 are LGHNA and YSLEER. V lost 0 bases and J lost 6, with 14 bases in between. CDR3 length equals 16 residues. The CDR3 region has the DNA TGCGCCAGCAGCCAAGAAGTGGGCCACTACGCCGGGGAGCTGTTTTTT. Its translation is CASSQEVGHYAGELFF.